This TCR beta chain comes out of a study of metastatic and nonmetastatic thyroid tumors. Overall study: Malignant thyroid and benign thyroid patients provided blood and tumor or nodule tissue whose repertoires were compared.

Study-wide results and caveats: Versus benign nodules, malignant thyroid tumors reportedly had significantly higher TCR beta diversity, in blood and tumor.

In the study's own analysis: What underpinned the distant-metastasis classifier for papillary thyroid cancer was the set of CDR3 differences across clinicopathological groups. Using MiXCR, TCRdb reanalyzed the PCR reads. In this record, the V and J calls reflect TCRdb's handling and not the investigators' own analysis. The sample contains 100,000 or so clones, 14% to 15% of which appear only once. Germline V CDR1 and CDR2: SGHKS, YYEKEE (reference sequence). The V segment lost 4 bases and the J segment 13 bases; nucleotides outside the gene matches: 10. This CDR3 has 13 amino acids. As to this clone: The antigen is unknown.

Thyroid surgery was preceded by no treatment in any patient. The receptor was isolated from a female donor with papillary thyroid cancer or a benign thyroid nodule (not recorded which). Some clones in this sample may be carry-over from other donors' samples. The gene calls are TRBV5-5 and TRBJ1-2; 10 bases align to TRBD1. The source material was blood. This CDR3 reads CASSTRQGAIPTF. The CDR3 region has the DNA TGTGCCAGCAGCACGAGACAGGGGGCGATACCCACCTTC. The entire variable domain, with the rest obtained from reference TRBV5-5 and TRBJ1-2, is as follows: DAGVTQSPTHLIKTRGQQVTLRCSPISGHKSVSWYQQVLGQGPQFIFQYYEKEERGRGNFPDRFSARQFPNYSSELNVNALLLGDSALYLCASSTRQGAIPTFGSGTRLTVV.